These 7 T cell receptor beta chains were all obtained from the same sample, sequenced in a study of tissue T cells after allogeneic stem cell transplantation. Here immunoSEQ multiplex PCR was the method, and the copy in TCRdb shows in-frame clones only, minus some. Of fewer than 30,000 clones in the sample, around 67% were seen once. Here the sequenced sample was tissue from the ileum, taken at autopsy. Receptor source: a female donor older than 55 with lung cancer.

The DNA of the CDR3 is TGTGCCAGTAGGCTACTAGCGGGAGGACCCCTACGCACAGATACGCAGTATTTT. Residues: CASRLLAGGPLRTDTQYF. The chain couples TRBV19 to TRBJ2-3, with 12 bases that match TRBD2. This CDR3 is 18 amino acids long. The V and J ends lost 6 bases and 1 base, in that order; junction bases with no gene match: 11. The V gene's germline CDR1 is LNHDA and CDR2 SQIVND (reference sequence). The full variable domain, in which reference TRBV19 and TRBJ2-3 provide the parts outside the CDR3, is DGGITQSPKYLFRKEGQNVTLSCEQNLNHDAMYWYRQDPGQGLRLIYYSQIVNDFQKGDIAEGYSVSREKKESFPLTVTSAQKNPTAFYLCASRLLAGGPLRTDTQYFGPGTRLTVL.

V and J are TRBV6-1 and TRBJ1-3; D remains ambiguous. Trimming took off 2 bases at V and 3 bases at J, with 5 bases between the two ends. Germline V gives CDR1 MNHNS, CDR2 SASEGT. The CDR3 has 13 amino acids. In nucleotides, the CDR3 is TGTGCCAGCAGTGAATTGGTTGGAAACACCATATATTTT. Amino acid sequence: CASSELVGNTIYF.

J is TRBJ2-1 and V is TRBV6-5; 12 bases map to TRBD2. V shed 6 bases and J 8 bases; nucleotides not matched to a gene: 8. This CDR3 is 15 amino acids long. CDR1 is MNHEY, CDR2 SVGAGI, per germline. This CDR3 is CASRPRLAGADEQFF. In DNA, the CDR3 is TGTGCCAGCAGACCACGACTAGCGGGAGCCGATGAGCAGTTCTTC.

The genes are TRBV24-1 and TRBJ2-1; no firm D call. The CDR3 totals 16 residues. Germline assignment: CDR1 KGHDR and CDR2 SFDVKD. Trimming removed 3 bases at V and 0 bases at J, with 11 bases between. The CDR3 region is CATSDRTTASYNEQFF. CDR3 in DNA: TGTGCCACCAGTGATCGGACGACTGCCTCCTACAATGAGCAGTTCTTC.

J is TRBJ2-5 and V is TRBV25-1; 9 bases line up with TRBD2. This CDR3 region has 17 residues. CDR1 MGHDK and CDR2 SYGVNS come from the germline V gene. Trimming at V came to 3 bases and at J to 5 bases, leaving 13 bases not matched to a gene. The CDR3 DNA reads as TGTGCCAGCAGTGATGGGGCACTAGCGGGCTTAAGGGAGACCCAGTACTTC. Its protein product is CASSDGALAGLRETQYF.

The V call is TRBV5-4, the J call TRBJ2-1; TRBD1 agrees at 10 bases. Germline values: CDR1 SGHNT, CDR2 YYREEE (reference sequence). The CDR3 is 14 amino acids. V was pared by 2 bases and J by 10 bases, with 6 bases of the junction left unmatched. The CDR3 here is CASSLRQGAWEQFF. The DNA for the CDR3 is TGTGCCAGCAGCTTACGACAGGGGGCCTGGGAGCAGTTCTTC.

V is TRBV7-3 and J is TRBJ2-3; 11 nucleotides align to TRBD2. V lost 2 bases to trimming and J lost 3 bases; unmatched junction nucleotides: 4. Looked up from germline, CDR1 is SGHTA and CDR2 is FQGTGA. The CDR3 has 16 amino acids. The DNA for the CDR3 is TGTGCCAGCAGCTTAGGTCCTAGCGGGAGGACAGATACGCAGTATTTT. Translation gives CASSLGPSGRTDTQYF.